The 29 T cell receptor beta chains given below trace back to one sample, sequenced in a study of PD-1 blockade in classical Hodgkin lymphoma. The method was immunoSEQ multiplex PCR; TCRdb's version includes in-frame clones alone and lacks a portion of them. The table records fewer than 90,000 clones, roughly 91% of them present only once. All the patients suffered relapse after autologous stem cell transplantation, and brentuximab vedotin exposure differed. This specimen consisted of peripheral blood mononuclear cells (PBMCs), obtained at baseline. The receptors shown here come from a human donor with classical Hodgkin lymphoma.

The chain couples TRBV6-5 to TRBJ2-7; TRBD1 aligns across 9 bases. CDR1 and CDR2 (germline): MNHEY, SVGAGI. The ends lost 2 bases at V and 5 bases at J; junction bases unmatched: 4. This CDR3 is built from 14 residues. The CDR3 is CASSYGDRAHEQYF. CDR3 DNA sequence: TGTGCCAGCAGTTACGGGGACAGGGCTCACGAGCAGTACTTC.

This rearrangement joins TRBV18 to TRBJ1-1; tentatively, D is TRBD1 (5 bases). Germline loops: CDR1 KGHSH, CDR2 LQKENI. Trimming pared 6 bases from V and 8 bases from J, leaving 16 bases between. The CDR3 loop spans 13 amino acids. The CDR3 region is CASSPGPRPEAFF. CDR3 DNA sequence: TGTGCCAGCTCTCCGGGGCCTAGGCCCGAAGCTTTCTTT.

The chain recombines TRBV5-1 with TRBJ2-6, with D unresolved. Trimming shortened V by 2 bases and J by 0 bases, and 6 bases separated the two germline ends. The germline V gene has CDR1 SGHRS and CDR2 YFSETQ. The CDR3 contains 15 residues. The CDR3 DNA reads as TGCGCCAGCAGCTTATCGGTCTCTGGGGCCAACGTCCTGACTTTC. Its protein product is CASSLSVSGANVLTF.

The V and J genes are TRBV2 and TRBJ2-7; tentative D call: TRBD2 (5 bases). CDR3 length equals 11 residues. The V end was cut by 10 bases, the J end by 5 bases, with 12 bases between. Germline assignment: CDR1 SNHLY and CDR2 FYNNEI. DNA of the CDR3: TGTGCCACGAGGGATATCGACGAGCAGTACTTC. It yields the protein CATRDIDEQYF.

This sequence joins TRBV18 and TRBJ2-3, with TRBD2 as a possible D gene (6 bases). Germline V lookup: CDR1 KGHSH, CDR2 LQKENI. Trimming pared 2 bases from V and 2 bases from J, leaving 11 bases between. The CDR3 covers 15 residues. The CDR3 DNA reads as TGTGCCAGCTCACCAGGGGACTGGGTCACAGATACGCAGTATTTT. It yields the protein CASSPGDWVTDTQYF. The whole variable domain, remainder taken from reference TRBV18 and TRBJ2-3, is NAGVMQNPRHLVRRRGQEARLRCSPMKGHSHVYWYRQLPEEGLKFMVYLQKENIIDESGMPKERFSAEFPKEGPSILRIQQVVRGDSAAYFCASSPGDWVTDTQYFGPGTRLTVL.

This clone has a single count. The gene calls are TRBV28 and TRBJ2-1; no clear D gene. Per the germline V gene, CDR1 is MDHEN and CDR2 is SYDVKM. The CDR3 consists of 15 residues. Trimming pared 5 bases from V and 0 bases from J, leaving 11 bases between. CDR3 in DNA: TGTGCCAGCAGTCCACCCCGATTCTCCTACAATGAGCAGTTCTTC. Translation gives CASSPPRFSYNEQFF.

V usage is TRBV5-1 and J usage is TRBJ1-2, with TRBD1 as a possible D gene (5 bases). This CDR3 region has 14 residues. Trimming stripped 6 bases from V and 5 bases from J, with 17 bases between. Germline CDR1 and CDR2: SGHRS and YFSETQ. CDR3 nucleotides: TGCGCCAGCACCCTGGGGCAGGGAAAGTATGGCTACACCTTC. This encodes CASTLGQGKYGYTF.

The chain joins TRBV5-1 to TRBJ1-2; 7 bases agree with TRBD1. The germline V gene encodes CDR1 SGHRS and CDR2 YFSETQ. The CDR3 sequence is 15 residues long. V shed 3 bases and J 0 bases; nucleotides not matched to a gene: 5. CDR3 sequence: CASSSDRVTNYGYTF. The CDR3 region has the DNA TGCGCCAGCAGCTCCGACAGGGTAACTAACTATGGCTACACCTTC.

This clone has only one observation. V is TRBV20-1 and J is TRBJ2-1; D remains unclear. This CDR3 comprises 11 residues. Germline CDR1 DFQATT, CDR2 SNEGSKA (reference sequence). V was pared by 3 bases and J by 7 bases, with 7 bases between. CDR3 protein: CSASLPNEQFF. In nucleotides, the CDR3 is TGCAGTGCTAGCCTACCTAATGAGCAGTTCTTC.

The V gene is TRBV5-5, the J gene TRBJ1-1; D gene uncertain. The CDR3 spans 12 residues. Trimming took off 1 base at V and 0 bases at J, with 1 base between the two ends. CDR1 SGHKS and CDR2 YYEKEE come from the germline V gene (reference sequence). CDR3 sequence: CASSLLNTEAFF. The CDR3 DNA reads TGTGCCAGCAGCTTGCTGAACACTGAAGCTTTCTTT.

The chain carries TRBV7-3 and TRBJ2-1, with TRBD2 matching over 10 bases. V shed 5 bases and J 1 base; nucleotides not matched to a gene: 14. The CDR3 loop spans 19 amino acids. CDR1 and CDR2 (germline): SGHTA, FQGTGA. The CDR3 sequence: CASSPQASGRTVSYNEQFF. The CDR3 nucleotides are TGTGCCAGCAGCCCGCAAGCTAGCGGGAGAACCGTATCCTACAATGAGCAGTTCTTC.

This rearrangement joins TRBV7-9 to TRBJ2-7; D perhaps matches TRBD2 (5 bases). Germline V lookup: CDR1 SEHNR, CDR2 FQNEAQ (reference sequence). This CDR3 has 14 residues. V gave up 4 bases and J gave up 5 bases, with 15 bases separating them. CDR3: CASSSLGGPDEQYF. CDR3 nucleotides: TGTGCCAGCAGCTCTCTTGGCGGGCCTGACGAGCAGTACTTC. Full variable domain (remainder filled in from reference TRBV7-9 and TRBJ2-7): DTGVSQNPRHKITKRGQNVTFRCDPISEHNRLYWYRQTLGQGPEFLTYFQNEAQLEKSRLLSDRFSAERPKGSFSTLEIQRTEQGDSAMYLCASSSLGGPDEQYFGPGTRLTVT.

The rearrangement joins TRBV29-1 to TRBJ2-3; possibly TRBD1 or TRBD2 for D (5 bases each). CDR3 size: 17 residues. Germline V gene sequence: CDR1 SQVTM, CDR2 ANQGSEA. Trimming stripped 1 base from V and 1 base from J, with 18 bases between. The CDR3 nucleotides read TGCAGCGTTGAAGGTGGGGTGGTGAGGGGCCGCACAGATACGCAGTATTTT. Encoded protein: CSVEGGVVRGRTDTQYF.

The V and J genes are TRBV7-6 and TRBJ1-2; the D gene is possibly TRBD1 (5 bases). Trimming shortened V by 2 bases and J by 5 bases, and 9 bases separated the two germline ends. Germline CDR1 is SGHVS and CDR2 is FNYEAQ. The CDR3 length is 13 residues. CDR3 sequence reads: CASSLPGGYGYTF. The CDR3 nucleotides are TGTGCCAGCAGCTTACCTGGGGGGTATGGCTACACCTTC.

The CDR3 here is CASSAPGEGGGEQTQYF. The CDR3 bases are TGCGCCAGCAGTGCCCCCGGGGAGGGCGGGGGCGAACAGACCCAGTACTTC. The chain uses TRBV10-1 and TRBJ2-5; the D gene is possibly TRBD2 (7 bases). Germline-derived CDR1 and CDR2 are WNHNN and SYGVQD (reference sequence). The CDR3 is 17 residues long. The ends were cut back, 4 bases at V and 6 bases at J, with 24 bases in the middle.

The chain links TRBV4-2 to TRBJ2-2; 10 bases fit TRBD2. The length of the CDR3 is 15 residues. Per germline, CDR1 LGHNA and CDR2 YNFKEQ. V was clipped by 4 bases and J by 6 bases; unmatched bases: 5. The chain's CDR3 is CASSPSGSYSGELFF. Written as DNA, the CDR3 is TGTGCCAGCAGCCCTAGCGGGAGTTATTCCGGGGAGCTGTTTTTT.

This chain uses TRBV11-2 with TRBJ2-7; D perhaps matches TRBD1 (5 bases). Germline V gene lookup returns CDR1 SGHAT and CDR2 FQNNGV. V shed 1 base and J shed 2 bases, with 6 bases lying between them. The CDR3 sequence is 13 residues long. CDR3 DNA: TGTGCCAGCAGCTTAGGACAGACCTACGAGCAGTACTTC. It encodes CASSLGQTYEQYF.

The V gene is TRBV19, the J gene TRBJ2-1; D remains ambiguous. CDR1 and CDR2 (germline): LNHDA, SQIVND (reference sequence). The CDR3 has 12 amino acids. Trimming took 7 bases from V and 4 from J, leaving 8 bases between them. In nucleotides, the CDR3 is TGTGCCAGTACCGGCGTATACAATGAGCAGTTCTTC. It specifies CASTGVYNEQFF.

This clone was seen just once. The CDR3 region is CASSQEVGLAGGQQFF. CDR3 nucleotide sequence: TGCGCCAGCAGCCAAGAAGTAGGACTAGCGGGAGGACAGCAGTTCTTC. J is TRBJ2-1 and V is TRBV4-1; 14 nucleotides match TRBD2. In germline, CDR1 is MGHRA, CDR2 YSYEKL. The CDR3 is made up of 16 amino acids. Germline trimming cut 0 bases from V and 11 bases from J; bases unmatched to any gene: 6.

The chain combines TRBV6-6 with TRBJ1-2, with a tentative D call TRBD1 (5 bases). With 0 bases removed from V and 4 bases from J, the gap between germline ends came to 9 bases. Germline assignment: CDR1 MNHNY and CDR2 SVGAGI (reference sequence). This CDR3 has 14 residues. The CDR3, as DNA: TGTGCCAGCAGTTACTCTAAGGGGACCTATGGCTACACCTTC. This sequence encodes CASSYSKGTYGYTF.

The table lists this clone with a count of one. The V call is TRBV7-2, the J call TRBJ1-5, with D possibly TRBD1 on 6 matching bases. The CDR3 runs to 15 residues. V shed 5 bases and J shed 5 bases, with 16 bases lying between them. The germline V gene encodes CDR1 SGHTA and CDR2 FQGNSA. Here the CDR3 reads CASSLTRDKYQPQHF. In nucleotides, the CDR3 is TGTGCCAGCAGCCTCACTCGGGACAAGTATCAGCCCCAGCATTTT.

V is TRBV5-5 and J is TRBJ2-2, with 8 positions matching TRBD1. Germline V CDR1 and CDR2: SGHKS, YYEKEE (reference sequence). CDR3 length: 16 residues. The V segment lost 0 bases and the J segment 2 bases; nucleotides outside the gene matches: 3. CDR3 in amino acids: CASSLGDRRNTGELFF. DNA of the CDR3: TGTGCCAGCAGCTTGGGGGACAGGAGAAACACCGGGGAGCTGTTTTTT.

V and J are TRBV19 and TRBJ2-2; 7 nucleotides match TRBD1. J gave up 6 bases and V 3 bases, and 1 base lay outside the gene matches. This CDR3 is built from 13 residues. Germline V gene data show CDR1 as LNHDA and CDR2 as SQIVND (reference sequence). The CDR3 here is CASSITGAGELFF. DNA for the CDR3: TGTGCCAGTAGTATTACAGGGGCCGGGGAGCTGTTTTTT.

The rearrangement links TRBV10-3 to TRBJ1-1; D remains unclear. The ends were cut back, 0 bases at V and 0 bases at J, with 14 bases in the middle. CDR1 is ENHRY and CDR2 is SYGVKD in the germline V gene. The CDR3 totals 17 residues. DNA for the CDR3: TGTGCCATCAGTGAGTCTATAGGATACGGGATGAACACTGAAGCTTTCTTT. It translates to CAISESIGYGMNTEAFF.

This chain's CDR3 is CSPSRDEQFF. The DNA for the CDR3 is TGCAGTCCTTCGCGGGATGAGCAGTTCTTC. The chain has TRBV20-1 and TRBJ2-1; possible D gene TRBD2, 5 bases. The length of the CDR3 is 10 residues. Germline values: CDR1 DFQATT, CDR2 SNEGSKA (reference sequence). Trimming cost V 8 bases and J 8 bases, with 10 bases left between them.

The gene calls are TRBV11-2 and TRBJ2-1; perhaps TRBD1 as D (5 bases). The CDR3 totals 15 residues. CDR1 SGHAT and CDR2 FQNNGV come from the germline V gene. Trimming took off 1 base at V and 8 bases at J, with 15 bases between the two ends. For the CDR3, the DNA is TGTGCCAGCAGCTTAGCCTCATACCAGGGTTATGAGCAGTTCTTC. Residues: CASSLASYQGYEQFF.

This chain joins TRBV5-8 and TRBJ2-7; D perhaps matches TRBD1 (6 bases). The germline V gene encodes CDR1 SGHTS and CDR2 YDEGEE. The CDR3 is made up of 13 amino acids. V dropped 4 bases and J dropped 7 bases, with 15 bases sitting between them. The CDR3: CASSRAPTGEQYF. In nucleotides, the CDR3 is TGTGCCAGCAGCCGTGCCCCCACAGGGGAGCAGTACTTC.

The chain joins TRBV25-1 to TRBJ2-7; perhaps TRBD1 as D (6 bases). Germline V lookup: CDR1 MGHDK, CDR2 SYGVNS. Trimming shortened V by 6 bases and J by 7 bases, and 16 bases separated the two germline ends. The CDR3 sequence is 13 residues long. The CDR3 coding sequence is TGTGCCAGCAGGGCGGACAGCCCGTGGGAGCAGTACTTC. This translates into CASRADSPWEQYF.

This chain joins TRBV4-3 and TRBJ2-1, with a possible D match to TRBD2 (5 bases). The CDR3 extends over 12 amino acids. V lost 0 bases and J 10 bases, leaving 7 bases between the germline ends. CDR1 and CDR2 from the germline V gene are LGHNA and YSLEER. CDR3 coding DNA: TGCGCCAGCAGCCAAGACCGACTAGAGCAGTTCTTC. Its protein is CASSQDRLEQFF.